This TCR beta chain was sequenced for a study of blood T cells in healthy people across ages. This clonotype was observed a single time. The antigen remains unidentified. The second PCR ran 7 to 11 cycles with a sample-barcoded 5' primer and J-beta primers. TCRdb used MiXCR to reprocess the 5' RACE reads, holding one entry per CDR3 protein. Counted here are 550,000 to 650,000 distinct CDR3 sequences, roughly 31% occurring once; the ten biggest clones make up approximately 15%. Study observations and caveats: A roughly linear fall in TCR beta diversity per million T cells was seen with increasing age. The study could not conclusively compare naive and antigen-experienced cells, given its unsorted PBMCs.

Healthy individuals of Caucasian origin from Russia, aged roughly 6 to 95, served as donors. Donors each provided about 10 milliliters of peripheral blood. V dropped 6 bases and J dropped 0 bases, with 14 bases sitting between them. CDR1 is SNHLY and CDR2 is FYNNEI in the germline V gene. The CDR3 runs to 15 residues. The rearrangement uses TRBV2 and TRBJ2-5; D remains unclear. The specimen was blood. This receptor was obtained from an elderly woman in good health. In nucleotides, the CDR3 is TGTGCCAGCAGCCAGAACCAAAGAAACCAAGAGACCCAGTACTTC. Translation: CASSQNQRNQETQYF. Using reference TRBV2 and TRBJ2-5 for the parts outside the CDR3, the full variable domain is EPEVTQTPSHQVTQMGQEVILRCVPISNHLYFYWYRQILGQKVEFLVSFYNNEISEKSEIFDDQFSVERPDGSNFTLKIRSTKLEDSAMYFCASSQNQRNQETQYFGPGTRLLVL.